This TCR beta chain was identified in a study of CD8+CD57+ T cells in acquired aplastic anemia. About the research overall: Recorded DNA amounts for sorted CD4+ and CD8+ cells had an average of about 3 ug.

Germline loops: CDR1 SEHNR, CDR2 FQNEAQ (reference sequence). Between the trimmed V and J ends, which lost 1 base and 5 bases, there was a span of 11 bases. This CDR3 comprises 14 residues. Profiles of TCR beta VDJ and CDR3 were generated from a genomic DNA template. In TCRdb, the reads were re-called with MiXCR into one record per CDR3 protein. The table shows roughly 200,000 distinct CDR3 sequences, with roughly three fifths occurring only once. Whole-study results and caveats: It was found that under 30 CD8+ CDR3 sequences were shared between patients and controls.

Comments on this clonotype: Antigen specificity is unknown.

All sequencing subjects had displayed CD8+CD57+ cell expansion on flow cytometry. In all patients, the disease was severe acquired aplastic anemia. This chain links TRBV7-9 with TRBJ2-5; the D is unclear. The sequence was collected from a human donor with aplastic anemia. The specimen was sorted CD4+, CD8+, or CD8+CD57+ T cells (not recorded which) from PBMCs. CDR3 DNA sequence: TGTGCCAGCAGCTTAGTTGGGGTAGGCGAGACCCAGTACTTC. Translated: CASSLVGVGETQYF. The variable domain in full, completed from reference TRBV7-9 and TRBJ2-5, reads DTGVSQNPRHKITKRGQNVTFRCDPISEHNRLYWYRQTLGQGPEFLTYFQNEAQLEKSRLLSDRFSAERPKGSFSTLEIQRTEQGDSAMYLCASSLVGVGETQYFGPGTRLLVL.